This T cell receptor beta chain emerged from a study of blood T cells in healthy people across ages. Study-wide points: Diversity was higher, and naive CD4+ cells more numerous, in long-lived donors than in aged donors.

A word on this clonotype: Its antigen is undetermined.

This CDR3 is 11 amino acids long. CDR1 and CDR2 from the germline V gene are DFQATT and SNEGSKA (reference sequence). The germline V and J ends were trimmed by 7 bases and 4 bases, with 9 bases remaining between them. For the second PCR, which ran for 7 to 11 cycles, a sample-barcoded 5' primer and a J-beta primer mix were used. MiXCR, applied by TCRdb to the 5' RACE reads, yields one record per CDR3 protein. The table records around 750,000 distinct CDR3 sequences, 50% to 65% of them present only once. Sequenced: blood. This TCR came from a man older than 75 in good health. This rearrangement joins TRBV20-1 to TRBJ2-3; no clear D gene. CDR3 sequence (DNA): TGCAGTGTACCCCGGGCAGATACGCAGTATTTT. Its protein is CSVPRADTQYF.